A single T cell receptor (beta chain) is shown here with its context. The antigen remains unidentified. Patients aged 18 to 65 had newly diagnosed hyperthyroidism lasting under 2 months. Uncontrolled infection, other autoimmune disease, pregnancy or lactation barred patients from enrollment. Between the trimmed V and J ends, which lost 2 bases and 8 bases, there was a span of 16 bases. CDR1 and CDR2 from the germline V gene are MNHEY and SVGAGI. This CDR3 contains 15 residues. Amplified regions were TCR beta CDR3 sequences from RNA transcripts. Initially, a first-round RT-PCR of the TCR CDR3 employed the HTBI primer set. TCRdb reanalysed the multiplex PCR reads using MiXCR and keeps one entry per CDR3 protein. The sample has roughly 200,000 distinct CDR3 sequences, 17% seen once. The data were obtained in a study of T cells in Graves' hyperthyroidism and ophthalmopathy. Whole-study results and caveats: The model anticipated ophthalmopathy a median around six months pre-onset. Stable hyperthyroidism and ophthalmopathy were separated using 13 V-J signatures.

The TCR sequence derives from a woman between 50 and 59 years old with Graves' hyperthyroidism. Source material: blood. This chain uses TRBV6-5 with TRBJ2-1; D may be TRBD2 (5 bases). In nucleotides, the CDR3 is TGTGCCAGCAGTTACGGGCCTTGGAGGTTGGATGAGCAGTTCTTC. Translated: CASSYGPWRLDEQFF.